The 30 T cell receptor beta chains presented below share a single source sample, sequenced in a study of blood T cell repertoires in COVID-19 (dated by TCRdb to 2018 to 2021). Library generation was performed with the immunoSEQ multiplex PCR assay. TCRdb limited this immuneACCESS table to in-frame rearrangements with V and J called. A share of clones is missing; checked studies link under half to unresolved V genes, and the rest is unexplained. The sample contains 150,000 to 200,000 clones, approximately 83% of them found a single time. In total, the top ten clones hold 3.3% of the sample. The material sequenced was peripheral blood. Receptors were obtained from a man in his sixties with acute or convalescent COVID-19.

On this clone itself: The same CDR3 arises from other DNA sequences in this sample as well. CDR3 sequence: CASSRGQASSYNSPLHF. The CDR3 region has the DNA TGCGCCAGCAGCCGGGGACAGGCGAGCTCCTATAATTCACCCCTCCACTTT. The gene calls are TRBV5-1 and TRBJ1-6; 8 bases are shared with TRBD1. The trim removed 4 bases at V and 0 bases at J, leaving 6 bases unmatched. Germline V gives CDR1 SGHRS, CDR2 YFSETQ. The CDR3 is made up of 17 amino acids. Complete variable domain (other parts from reference TRBV5-1 and TRBJ1-6): KAGVTQTPRYLIKTRGQQVTLSCSPISGHRSVSWYQQTPGQGLQFLFEYFSETQRNKGNFPGRFSGRQFSNSRSEMNVSTLELGDSALYLCASSRGQASSYNSPLHFGNGTRLTVT.

This chain joins TRBV7-3 and TRBJ1-5, with unresolved D. The CDR3 is 14 amino acids. Germline CDR1 and CDR2: SGHTA and FQGTGA. V gave up 5 bases and J gave up 0 bases, with 8 bases separating them. The CDR3 sequence: CASSLRVSNQPQHF. The CDR3 DNA reads TGTGCCAGCAGCCTGAGGGTTAGCAATCAGCCCCAGCATTTT.

The chain carries TRBV21-1 and TRBJ1-4; the table calls TRBD1, which could not be checked here. TRBV21-1 is deemed a pseudogene. This CDR3 contains 16 residues. As DNA, the CDR3 is TGTGCCAGCAGCAAGGGGACAGGGGGCTCGAATGAAAAACTGTTTTTT. Translating it yields CASSKGTGGSNEKLFF.

V and J are TRBV3-1 (or the pseudogene TRBV3-2) and TRBJ2-3; TRBD1 might be the D (5 bases). V lost 4 bases to trimming and J lost 4 bases, with 9 bases between them. The CDR3 consists of 13 residues. Germline assignment: CDR1 LGHDT and CDR2 YNNKEL (reference sequence). The CDR3, as DNA: TGTGCCAGCAGCCGAAAGGGGTCAGATACGCAGTATTTT. Translated, it gives CASSRKGSDTQYF.

This clone was seen a few times. The sample has other DNA sequences that encode this CDR3 too. DNA for the CDR3: TGTGCCAGCAGTTTCGGACAGGACACAGATACGCAGTATTTT. Amino acids: CASSFGQDTDTQYF. This chain links TRBV28 with TRBJ2-3, with TRBD1 matching 7 bases. Germline V CDR1 and CDR2: MDHEN, SYDVKM. This CDR3 contains 14 residues. After removal of 3 bases from V and 2 bases from J, the junction contained 2 bases not matched to a gene.

The gene calls are TRBV3-1 (or the pseudogene TRBV3-2) and TRBJ2-7; TRBD1 aligns across 7 bases. The V segment lost 4 bases and the J segment 4 bases; nucleotides outside the gene matches: 7. The germline V gene has CDR1 LGHDT and CDR2 YNNKEL (reference sequence). This CDR3 contains 14 residues. The CDR3 spells CASSRRDSQYEQYF. DNA for the CDR3: TGTGCCAGCAGCCGAAGGGACAGCCAATACGAGCAGTACTTC.

CDR3 in DNA: TGTGCCAGTAGTATTACAGGGGGAGTCTCTGGGGCCAACGTCCTGACTTTC. It translates to CASSITGGVSGANVLTF. This chain links TRBV19 with TRBJ2-6; 8 bases match TRBD1. Germline V gene lookup returns CDR1 LNHDA and CDR2 SQIVND (reference sequence). The CDR3 is made up of 17 amino acids. J was trimmed by 0 bases and V by 3 bases; bases with no gene match: 4.

This sequence joins TRBV4-1 and TRBJ2-7, with 9 bases aligning to TRBD2. Looked up from germline, CDR1 is MGHRA and CDR2 is YSYEKL. V shed 0 bases and J 0 bases; nucleotides not matched to a gene: 9. The CDR3 runs 18 residues. The DNA for the CDR3 is TGCGCCAGCAGCCAAGATTCGCTAGCGGGGATTAGCTCCTACGAGCAGTACTTC. Protein: CASSQDSLAGISSYEQYF.

This clone was counted once. The chain joins TRBV2 to TRBJ1-5, with a tentative D call TRBD1 (5 bases). This CDR3 comprises 13 residues. V lost 4 bases, J lost 5 bases, and 9 bases lay in between. Germline assignment: CDR1 SNHLY and CDR2 FYNNEI. CDR3 amino acids: CASSVTEDQPQHF. CDR3 bases: TGTGCCAGCAGTGTGACAGAGGATCAGCCCCAGCATTTT.

A single count supports this clone. At one end, the junction sequence differs from germline, possibly due to a read error. This chain uses TRBV7-7 with TRBJ1-3, with D unresolved. Germline V CDR1 and CDR2: SSHAT, FNYEAQ (reference sequence). The CDR3 has 15 residues. In nucleotides, the CDR3 is TGTGCTAGCAGCTTGACCGGGAACTCTGGAAACACCATATATTTT. The encoded protein is CASSLTGNSGNTIYF. The full variable domain, rest sourced from reference TRBV7-7 and TRBJ1-3, is GAGVSQSPRYKVTKRGQDVTLRCDPISSHATLYWYQQALGQGPEFLTYFNYEAQPDKSGLPSDRFSAERPEGSISTLTIQRTEQRDSAMYRCASSLTGNSGNTIYFGEGSWLTVV.

The chain is built from TRBV5-1 and TRBJ2-3; 10 nucleotides align to TRBD2. V gave up 1 base and J gave up 0 bases; unmatched junction bases: 8. This CDR3 is 18 amino acids long. Germline V gene lookup returns CDR1 SGHRS and CDR2 YFSETQ. The CDR3 DNA follows: TGCGCCAGCAGCTTGTTGTCTAGCGGGAGAGCTAGCACAGATACGCAGTATTTT. Amino acid sequence: CASSLLSSGRASTDTQYF.

The rearrangement uses TRBV6-2 or TRBV6-3 and TRBJ2-7; D not resolved. The CDR3 totals 13 residues. The V gene's germline CDR1 is MNHEY and CDR2 SVGEGT. Trimming took off 11 bases at V and 5 bases at J, with 19 bases between the two ends. CDR3 nucleotides: TGTGCCTCCAGCCCCCCTCTCTACCACGAGCAGTACTTC. It yields the protein CASSPPLYHEQYF.

The chain employs TRBV4-1 and TRBJ2-1; no firm D call. Germline V gives CDR1 MGHRA, CDR2 YSYEKL. V was pared by 0 bases and J by 9 bases, with 12 bases between. The CDR3 consists of 14 residues. Here the CDR3 DNA reads TGCGCCAGCAGCCAAGATAAACTTATTGGTGAGCAGTTCTTC. This gives the protein CASSQDKLIGEQFF.

The J gene is TRBJ1-2, the V gene TRBV28; no clear D gene. The V gene lost 5 bases and the J gene lost 2 bases, with 12 bases spanning the gap. The length of the CDR3 is 14 residues. Germline CDR1 reads MDHEN; CDR2 reads SYDVKM. The CDR3: CASSAGLGNYGYTF. The CDR3 DNA follows: TGTGCCAGCAGTGCCGGACTGGGGAACTATGGCTACACCTTC.

This clone appeared once. The chain joins TRBV6-5 to TRBJ1-5; D is perhaps TRBD1 (6 bases). The CDR3 has 14 residues. V gave up 6 bases and J gave up 0 bases, with 9 bases separating them. Germline V gene data show CDR1 as MNHEY and CDR2 as SVGAGI. CDR3 DNA: TGTGCCAGCAGACAGGGTTATAGCAATCAGCCCCAGCATTTT. Translated: CASRQGYSNQPQHF.

Comment on this clone: The sample has other DNA sequences that encode this CDR3 too. The chain uses TRBV5-1 and TRBJ2-7; 7 nucleotides line up with TRBD1. Germline V CDR1 and CDR2: SGHRS, YFSETQ. The CDR3 is 14 amino acids. Trimming took 0 bases from V and 3 from J; bases not matched to a gene: 3. As DNA, the CDR3 is TGCGCCAGCAGCTTGGCGACAGGGAGCTACGAGCAGTACTTC. Its protein product is CASSLATGSYEQYF.

This rearrangement joins TRBV10-3 to TRBJ1-1, with 7 bases matching TRBD1. This CDR3 is built from 16 residues. Trimming removed 2 bases from V and 0 bases from J; junction bases left unmatched: 6. CDR1 and CDR2 from the germline V gene are ENHRY and SYGVKD. CDR3 loop: CAISETRTGMNTEAFF. The DNA for the CDR3 is TGTGCCATCAGTGAGACGAGGACAGGCATGAACACTGAAGCTTTCTTT.

The chain employs TRBV7-9 and TRBJ1-6; 7 positions match TRBD1. The CDR3 length is 15 residues. Germline CDR1 is SEHNR and CDR2 is FQNEAQ (reference sequence). J was trimmed by 10 bases and V by 1 base; bases with no gene match: 7. CDR3: CASSLGQGEKSPLHF. The CDR3 DNA sequence: TGTGCCAGCAGCTTAGGGCAGGGGGAGAAATCACCCCTCCACTTT.

The V call is TRBV7-2, the J call TRBJ2-2, with TRBD1 matching 9 bases. CDR1 is SGHTA and CDR2 is FQGNSA in the germline V gene. The CDR3 is 15 residues long. Trimming at V came to 3 bases and at J to 7 bases, leaving 6 bases not matched to a gene. CDR3 coding DNA: TGTGCCAGCAGCTTGGCACAGGGGGCGCGCGGGGAGCTGTTTTTT. Translating it yields CASSLAQGARGELFF.

The CDR3 DNA follows: TGTGCCTGGAGCGCGGCGGTTGGAGGCACTGAAGCTTTCTTT. It encodes CAWSAAVGGTEAFF. The rearrangement joins TRBV30 to TRBJ1-1; D ambiguous. Germline CDR1 and CDR2: GTSNPN and SVGIG (reference sequence). The CDR3 is made up of 14 amino acids. Trimming took off 3 bases at V and 4 bases at J, with 15 bases between the two ends. Together with reference TRBV30 and TRBJ1-1, the CDR3 gives the full variable domain: SQTIHQWPATLVQPVGSPLSLECTVEGTSNPNLYWYRQAAGRGLQLLFYSVGIGQISSEVPQNLSASRPQDRQFILSSKKLLLSDSGFYLCAWSAAVGGTEAFFGQGTRLTVV.

V is TRBV20-1 and J is TRBJ2-7, with unresolved D. CDR1 DFQATT and CDR2 SNEGSKA come from the germline V gene (reference sequence). CDR3 size: 11 residues. V lost 7 bases and J 3 bases, leaving 10 bases between the germline ends. CDR3 residues: CSVDKHYEQYF. CDR3 nucleotide sequence: TGCAGTGTTGACAAGCACTACGAGCAGTACTTC.

CDR3 nucleotide sequence: TGTGCCAGTAGTATATATGGCCATGAGCAGTTCTTC. Translation: CASSIYGHEQFF. This chain connects TRBV19 to TRBJ2-1; D gene ambiguous. The length of the CDR3 is 12 residues. With 2 bases removed from V and 8 bases from J, the gap between germline ends came to 7 bases. The germline gives CDR1 LNHDA, CDR2 SQIVND (reference sequence).

V is TRBV6-5 and J is TRBJ2-2; 7 bases map to TRBD1. Trimming cost V 6 bases and J 4 bases; bases outside gene matches: 8. The V gene's germline CDR1 is MNHEY and CDR2 SVGAGI. The CDR3 has 15 residues. CDR3 protein: CASSQTGLGTGELFF. CDR3 DNA: TGTGCCAGCAGCCAGACAGGGTTGGGCACCGGGGAGCTGTTTTTT.

The V gene is TRBV28, the J gene TRBJ2-1; 10 bases line up with TRBD2. Trimming removed 2 bases from V and 6 bases from J; junction bases left unmatched: 4. The V gene's germline CDR1 is MDHEN and CDR2 SYDVKM. This CDR3 has 15 residues. The CDR3, as DNA: TGTGCCAGCAGTTTAGCTAGCGGGAGTGGCAATGAGCAGTTCTTC. Translating gives CASSLASGSGNEQFF.

This clone has only one observation. The V and J genes are TRBV7-2 and TRBJ2-1; 8 positions agree with TRBD2. V lost 5 bases to trimming and J lost 6 bases; unmatched junction nucleotides: 18. This CDR3 has 18 amino acids. Germline assignment: CDR1 SGHTA and CDR2 FQGNSA. The CDR3 nucleotides are TGTGCCAGCAGCGGATGGGACTACAGCGGGAGCATTGGCAATGAGCAGTTCTTC. It translates to CASSGWDYSGSIGNEQFF.

The chain couples TRBV7-2 to TRBJ2-7, with 9 nucleotides matching TRBD2. The trim removed 1 base at V and 3 bases at J, leaving 4 bases unmatched. The length of the CDR3 is 15 residues. Germline V gene data show CDR1 as SGHTA and CDR2 as FQGNSA. The CDR3: CASSLDVTSGYEQYF. CDR3 bases: TGTGCCAGCAGCTTAGATGTGACTAGCGGCTACGAGCAGTACTTC.

V usage is TRBV6-6 and J usage is TRBJ2-7, with 7 positions matching TRBD2. The CDR3 covers 13 residues. Germline V gives CDR1 MNHNY, CDR2 SVGAGI (reference sequence). J gave up 7 bases and V 6 bases, and 9 bases lay outside the gene matches. CDR3 in DNA: TGTGCCAGCAGGGTCGGCGGGAGCGTAGAGCAGTACTTC. It is translated as CASRVGGSVEQYF.

CDR3 nucleotides: TGCGCCAGCAGCCGAGCAACGGACAGGGGGCCACAGCCCCAGCATTTT. Its protein product is CASSRATDRGPQPQHF. The chain employs TRBV4-3 and TRBJ1-5, with 11 positions matching TRBD1. V lost 4 bases to trimming and J lost 7 bases; unmatched junction nucleotides: 9. CDR3 length: 16 residues. CDR1 is LGHNA and CDR2 is YSLEER in the germline V gene.

This chain joins TRBV5-4 and TRBJ2-5; TRBD2 aligns across 11 bases. This CDR3 is 16 amino acids long. J gave up 5 bases and V 4 bases, and 10 bases lay outside the gene matches. Germline V gives CDR1 SGHNT, CDR2 YYREEE (reference sequence). CDR3 sequence: CASSPKLAGVGETQYF. The CDR3 DNA reads TGTGCCAGCAGCCCTAAACTAGCGGGAGTGGGTGAGACCCAGTACTTC.

V usage is TRBV28 and J usage is TRBJ2-1; 8 bases are shared with TRBD2. Germline V CDR1 and CDR2: MDHEN, SYDVKM. The CDR3 runs to 15 residues. Trimming took 10 bases from V and 0 from J; bases not matched to a gene: 8. CDR3: CATSGGGSSYNEQFF. The CDR3 bases are TGTGCCACCTCCGGGGGGGGAAGCTCCTACAATGAGCAGTTCTTC.